This T cell receptor beta chain was observed in a study of siplizumab effects on memory and regulatory T cells. Notes on the study in general: Mappable CD4+ clones that were alloreactive averaged approximately 69% Treg-derived with siplizumab versus approximately 30% in controls. Tregs that proliferated in siplizumab cultures did not have their suppressive function confirmed.

This CDR3 region has 14 residues. CDR1 and CDR2 (germline): KGHSH, LQKENI. The V end lost 6 bases, the J end lost 0 bases, and 9 bases lay between the germline ends. Concerning this clone itself: Its antigen remains unidentified.

This table comes from immunoSEQ multiplex PCR, and its TCRdb copy is limited to in-frame clones, with some not included. The repertoire has over 100,000 clones, approximately 92% of them found once; the top ten carry around 0.16%. This clonotype was obtained from a human donor in good health. This chain connects TRBV18 to TRBJ1-5; maybe TRBD1 (5 bases). What was sequenced was non-Treg CD4+ T cells sorted from blood. CDR3 DNA: TGTGCCAGCTCCCTGACAGATAGCAATCAGCCCCAGCATTTT. Its translation is CASSLTDSNQPQHF.